This paragraph covers one T cell receptor (beta chain) sequence. Germline V CDR1 and CDR2: SNHLY, FYNNEI. CDR3 length: 13 amino acids. V was shortened by 3 bases and J by 5 bases, with 8 bases between the two germline ends. This specimen comes from a study of TIL therapy for anti-PD-1-resistant metastatic lung cancer. Study-wide background: Tumor harvest preceded PD-1/PD-L1 blockade, followed by nivolumab treatment. Tumors carried a median around 1.4 non-synonymous mutations per megabase.

Time point described: pre-treatment sample, taken before nivolumab and TIL therapy. The libraries were made with immunoSEQ v3. Sequencing was performed with immunoSEQ multiplex PCR; in TCRdb, only in-frame clones are kept and a portion is missing. The sample consists of about 59,000 clones, roughly four fifths of them appearing once. The sequence was collected from a person aged 25-85 years with non-small cell lung cancer. The sequencing used blood, collected at baseline. The chain is built from TRBV2 and TRBJ2-1; D gene ambiguous. CDR3 coding DNA: TGTGCCAGCAGTGACCGGGTCAACAATGAGCAGTTCTTC. Amino acid sequence: CASSDRVNNEQFF.